The 23 T cell receptor beta chains below all came from one sample that was sequenced in a study of blood T cell repertoires in COVID-19. Clones were sequenced by immunoSEQ multiplex PCR, and TCRdb holds only the in-frame ones, with some missing. The repertoire holds about 270,000 clones, with 70% to 85% as singletons. The sample consisted of peripheral blood. The receptors derive from a human donor with COVID-19, enrolled during active disease. The donor label of this sample is uncertain.

This chain links TRBV11-2 with TRBJ1-2; D is possibly TRBD1 (5 bases). V dropped 6 bases and J dropped 8 bases, with 16 bases sitting between them. The V gene's germline CDR1 is SGHAT and CDR2 FQNNGV. The CDR3 covers 13 residues. The CDR3 bases are TGTGCCAGCAGTCCAGCGGGGGAGAGGGGCTACACCTTC. It codes for CASSPAGERGYTF.

This clone has more than one count but fewer than ten. This chain uses TRBV2 with TRBJ2-2; D is unresolved. The CDR3 is 12 residues long. Looked up from germline, CDR1 is SNHLY and CDR2 is FYNNEI. Between the trimmed V and J ends, which lost 6 bases and 3 bases, there was a span of 5 bases. In nucleotides, the CDR3 is TGTGCCAGCAGGACATACACCGGGGAGCTGTTTTTT. Translating it yields CASRTYTGELFF.

V and J are TRBV10-1 and TRBJ2-1; D is perhaps TRBD2 (5 bases). Germline V CDR1 and CDR2: WNHNN, SYGVQD (reference sequence). Trimming cost V 0 bases and J 8 bases, with 20 bases left between them. This CDR3 is 17 amino acids long. DNA for the CDR3: TGCGCCAGCAGTGAGTCGATCCGGGGAGTGAGTACGTATGAGCAGTTCTTC. Residues: CASSESIRGVSTYEQFF.

V gene TRBV28 combines with J gene TRBJ2-5, with 7 bases fitting TRBD2. With 1 base clipped from V and 1 base from J, the junction kept 3 bases outside the gene matches. The CDR3 sequence is 15 residues long. Germline V gene sequence: CDR1 MDHEN, CDR2 SYDVKM. CDR3 protein: CASSLSGGAQETQYF. The CDR3 nucleotides are TGTGCCAGCAGTTTATCGGGGGGAGCCCAAGAGACCCAGTACTTC.

This clone was detected a few times. The chain joins TRBV10-3 to TRBJ2-1; the match to TRBD2 covers 11 bases. The CDR3 totals 15 residues. V shed 2 bases and J 8 bases; nucleotides not matched to a gene: 5. Germline V CDR1 and CDR2: ENHRY, SYGVKD. The CDR3 region has the DNA TGTGCCATCAGTGAGAAGGGGACTAGCGGCGATGAGCAGTTCTTC. It codes for CAISEKGTSGDEQFF.

This clone is a singleton in its sample. V is TRBV2 and J is TRBJ2-7; the D gene is possibly TRBD2 (6 bases). V was clipped by 11 bases and J by 6 bases, with 20 bases between them. CDR3 length: 13 residues. Germline lookup yields CDR1 SNHLY and CDR2 FYNNEI. CDR3 loop: CAGLAEPSGEQYF. The CDR3 nucleotides read TGTGCCGGATTAGCGGAACCCTCGGGCGAGCAGTACTTC.

The chain uses TRBV3-1 (or the pseudogene TRBV3-2) and TRBJ2-3; D remains unclear. Per the germline V gene, CDR1 is LGHDT and CDR2 is YNNKEL (reference sequence). The CDR3 consists of 14 residues. V was cut by 1 base and J by 4 bases, with 9 bases left in between. The CDR3 DNA sequence: TGTGCCAGCAGCCAAGGCAGGTCGGCAGATACGCAGTATTTT. Amino acids: CASSQGRSADTQYF.

The CDR3 spells CASSALTGSYGYTF. As DNA, the CDR3 is TGTGCCAGCAGCGCCTTGACAGGGTCCTATGGCTACACCTTC. The V gene is TRBV9, the J gene TRBJ1-2, with 7 bases fitting TRBD1. Trimming cost V 3 bases and J 4 bases; bases outside gene matches: 6. The germline V gene encodes CDR1 SGDLS and CDR2 YYNGEE. The CDR3 contains 14 residues.

For this clone: Other nucleotide sequences from this sample produce the same CDR3. The chain is built from TRBV5-1 and TRBJ2-4, with 11 positions matching TRBD2. Trimming cost V 5 bases and J 5 bases; bases outside gene matches: 3. Looked up from germline, CDR1 is SGHRS and CDR2 is YFSETQ. The CDR3 covers 14 residues. CDR3: CASSLGLAENIQYF. The CDR3 DNA follows: TGCGCCAGCAGTCTGGGACTAGCGGAAAACATTCAGTACTTC. Supplemented by reference TRBV5-1 and TRBJ2-4, the full variable domain reads KAGVTQTPRYLIKTRGQQVTLSCSPISGHRSVSWYQQTPGQGLQFLFEYFSETQRNKGNFPGRFSGRQFSNSRSEMNVSTLELGDSALYLCASSLGLAENIQYFGAGTRLSVL.

J is TRBJ2-3 and V is TRBV27, with 7 bases fitting TRBD2. CDR1 is MNHEY, CDR2 SMNVEV, per germline (reference sequence). V lost 3 bases, J lost 0 bases, and 6 bases stayed unmatched. The CDR3 totals 16 residues. The chain's CDR3 is CASSLGERGSTDTQYF. The CDR3 region has the DNA TGTGCCAGCAGTTTGGGGGAGCGGGGCAGCACAGATACGCAGTATTTT.

The chain recombines TRBV7-9 with TRBJ2-1; 10 bases are shared with TRBD1. Germline V gives CDR1 SEHNR, CDR2 FQNEAQ (reference sequence). The CDR3 loop spans 17 amino acids. Germline trimming cut 5 bases from V and 3 bases from J; bases unmatched to any gene: 10. Here the CDR3 reads CASSLWSGTGVYNEQFF. The CDR3 region has the DNA TGTGCCAGCAGCCTCTGGTCCGGGACAGGGGTCTACAATGAGCAGTTCTTC.

In its sample, this clone was seen once. The chain is built from TRBV6-5 and TRBJ1-1; D perhaps matches TRBD1 (5 bases). Germline CDR1 is MNHEY and CDR2 is SVGAGI. This CDR3 is built from 14 residues. V lost 6 bases and J lost 6, with 17 bases in between. CDR3 sequence: CASRASGAVAEAFF. DNA for the CDR3: TGTGCCAGCAGGGCCTCTGGGGCGGTCGCTGAAGCTTTCTTT.

V gene TRBV21-1 combines with J gene TRBJ1-4; the tabulated D call, TRBD1, remains unverified against the DNA. TRBV21-1 is shown as a pseudogene. This CDR3 contains 15 residues. CDR3 loop: CASRKQGNLNEKLFF. CDR3 DNA sequence: TGTGCCAGCCGGAAACAGGGAAACCTTAATGAAAAACTGTTTTTT.

Concerning this clone: At one end the junction does not follow the germline gene, possibly because of a read error. Here the CDR3 DNA reads TGCGCCAGCAGTCAAGCAGGGGCGAGTAGAGACTATGGCTACACCTTC. It is translated as CASSQAGASRDYGYTF. V gene TRBV4-1 combines with J gene TRBJ1-2, with D perhaps TRBD1 (6 bases). There are 16 residues in the CDR3. Per germline, CDR1 MGHRA and CDR2 YSYEKL.

This clone came up once. The sample contains more than one DNA sequence encoding this CDR3. The chain combines TRBV7-9 with TRBJ1-2; TRBD1 aligns across 7 bases. The CDR3 is made up of 15 amino acids. V was pared by 1 base and J by 0 bases, with 2 bases of the junction left unmatched. Germline CDR1 reads SEHNR; CDR2 reads FQNEAQ (reference sequence). In DNA, the CDR3 is TGTGCCAGCAGCTTAGGACAGGGCCCTAACTATGGCTACACCTTC. It specifies CASSLGQGPNYGYTF.

The genes are TRBV6-1 and TRBJ1-3, with a tentative D call TRBD1 (5 bases). V lost 3 bases and J 2 bases, leaving 8 bases between the germline ends. The CDR3 contains 14 residues. Germline CDR1 MNHNS, CDR2 SASEGT. The CDR3 spells CASSEGEAGNTIYF. CDR3 bases: TGTGCCAGCAGTGAGGGGGAGGCTGGAAACACCATATATTTT.

This CDR3 is CASSPTSNPSTDTQYF. CDR3 DNA sequence: TGTGCCAGCTCGCCTACTAGCAACCCTAGCACAGATACGCAGTATTTT. V usage is TRBV18 and J usage is TRBJ2-3, with D perhaps TRBD2 (6 bases). Germline loops: CDR1 KGHSH, CDR2 LQKENI. The CDR3 consists of 16 residues. The V end lost 6 bases, the J end lost 0 bases, and 16 bases lay between the germline ends.

The chain employs TRBV7-2 and TRBJ2-4, with D uncertain. Per the germline V gene, CDR1 is SGHTA and CDR2 is FQGNSA. V lost 4 bases to trimming and J lost 0 bases, with 10 bases between them. This CDR3 spans 15 amino acids. The chain's CDR3 is CASSSMKLAKNIQYF. The CDR3 DNA reads as TGTGCCAGCAGCTCTATGAAACTAGCCAAAAACATTCAGTACTTC.

A single count supports this clone. The V gene is TRBV6-5, the J gene TRBJ1-4; the match to TRBD1 covers 9 bases. The CDR3 has 16 residues. J lost 8 bases, V lost 4 bases, and 11 bases had no gene match. In germline, CDR1 is MNHEY, CDR2 SVGAGI. Written as DNA, the CDR3 is TGTGCCAGCAGTTGGGGGGGGACAGGGAGTGTGGAAAAACTGTTTTTT. Amino acid sequence: CASSWGGTGSVEKLFF.

V usage is TRBV7-2 and J usage is TRBJ1-2, with 8 nucleotides matching TRBD1. The CDR3 consists of 16 residues. J gave up 5 bases and V 5 bases, and 13 bases lay outside the gene matches. Germline lookup yields CDR1 SGHTA and CDR2 FQGNSA. The CDR3, as DNA: TGTGCCAGCAGCCCCCGGACAGGGCTCCCCGGGTATGGCTACACCTTC. It specifies CASSPRTGLPGYGYTF.

The chain uses TRBV7-8 and TRBJ2-7; 7 bases fit TRBD2. The CDR3 runs to 14 residues. V shed 8 bases and J 4 bases; nucleotides not matched to a gene: 11. Germline V gene lookup returns CDR1 SGHVS and CDR2 FQNEAQ. The CDR3 region has the DNA TGTGCCAGCGGTGGGGGGAGGGTTACGTACGAGCAGTACTTC. Its protein product is CASGGGRVTYEQYF.

Concerning this clone itself: The sample carries other DNA sequences with the same CDR3. The J gene is TRBJ1-2, the V gene TRBV6-5; D gene ambiguous. The V gene's germline CDR1 is MNHEY and CDR2 SVGAGI. Trimming removed 2 bases at V and 4 bases at J, with 8 bases between. This CDR3 has 13 residues. CDR3 sequence reads: CASSYGSGYGYTF. DNA for the CDR3: TGTGCCAGCAGTTACGGCTCTGGCTATGGCTACACCTTC.

In DNA, the CDR3 is TGTGCCAGCAGCCCCGACAGGCCAAGCACAGATACGCAGTATTTT. It translates to CASSPDRPSTDTQYF. The chain is built from TRBV5-4 and TRBJ2-3; tentative D call: TRBD1 (6 bases). CDR1 and CDR2 from the germline V gene are SGHNT and YYREEE (reference sequence). This CDR3 has 15 amino acids. Trimming shortened V by 4 bases and J by 0 bases, and 12 bases separated the two germline ends.